This T cell receptor (beta chain) was sequenced during a study of radiation and T cells in renal cell carcinoma. Time point: baseline pretreatment blood. Treatment: 15 Gy SBRT to primary tumor, nephrectomy 4 weeks later. Using immunoSEQ multiplex PCR, the repertoire was profiled, and TCRdb retains in-frame clones only, with some absent. The profile shows 150,000 or so clones, 88% of them singletons. This clonotype was obtained from an older woman with renal cell carcinoma. Source: blood, taken from a patient whose treatment included radiotherapy and nephrectomy.

CDR3 bases: TGTGCCAGCGCGGCATACAGTTATCAGCCCCAGCATTTT. Its protein is CASAAYSYQPQHF. The chain recombines TRBV6-6 with TRBJ1-5; D ambiguous. Trimming took off 8 bases at V and 5 bases at J, with 13 bases between the two ends. The CDR3 is 13 residues long. The germline V gene encodes CDR1 MNHNY and CDR2 SVGAGI (reference sequence).